Presented here are 23 T cell receptor beta chains from one specimen sequenced in a study of blood T cell repertoires in COVID-19. Only in-frame clones appear in the TCRdb table, and some are missing; sequencing was by immunoSEQ multiplex PCR. The sample has 200,000 to 250,000 clones; 70% to 90% are singletons. The sample was PBMCs or T cells enriched from blood (not recorded which). The receptor set was obtained from a man aged 30 to 39 with acute COVID-19.

The genes are TRBV6-5 and TRBJ1-4, with no clear D. This CDR3 is 15 amino acids long. Trimming removed 3 bases at V and 1 base at J, with 9 bases between. The germline CDR1 and CDR2 sequences are MNHEY and SVGAGI. CDR3 protein: CASSYNTGTNEKLFF. DNA for the CDR3: TGTGCCAGCAGTTATAACACGGGAACTAATGAAAAACTGTTTTTT.

The chain combines TRBV5-5 with TRBJ2-7; no clear D gene. The CDR3 length is 15 residues. V shed 0 bases and J shed 6 bases, with 16 bases lying between them. Germline loops: CDR1 SGHKS, CDR2 YYEKEE (reference sequence). Written as DNA, the CDR3 is TGTGCCAGCAGCTTGGCGGCAGGCGCAAGTGGCGAGCAGTACTTC. Encoded protein: CASSLAAGASGEQYF.

V gene TRBV6-5 combines with J gene TRBJ1-1; D uncertain. There are 11 residues in the CDR3. V lost 8 bases, J lost 6 bases, and 10 bases lay in between. Germline CDR1 MNHEY, CDR2 SVGAGI. CDR3 sequence (DNA): TGTGCCAGCGGTCGGGTGGCTGAAGCTTTCTTT. This encodes CASGRVAEAFF.

The V gene is TRBV10-3, the J gene TRBJ2-3; 12 bases align to TRBD1. The CDR3 runs to 17 residues. V lost 1 base to trimming and J lost 5 bases; unmatched junction nucleotides: 7. Germline loops: CDR1 ENHRY, CDR2 SYGVKD. CDR3 DNA sequence: TGTGCCATCAGTGAGTACTTTGGGACAGGGGGCAGAGATACGCAGTATTTT. Translation: CAISEYFGTGGRDTQYF.

The rearrangement uses TRBV5-4 and TRBJ1-6; TRBD1 might be the D (5 bases). Germline assignment: CDR1 SGHNT and CDR2 YYREEE (reference sequence). There are 14 residues in the CDR3. The V and J ends lost 0 bases and 4 bases respectively, with 5 bases between them. CDR3 amino acids: CASSLAGYNSPLHF. DNA for the CDR3: TGTGCCAGCAGCTTGGCAGGGTATAATTCACCCCTCCACTTT.

V is TRBV7-9 and J is TRBJ1-6, with TRBD1 matching 10 bases. Germline CDR1 and CDR2: SEHNR and FQNEAQ (reference sequence). CDR3 size: 17 residues. The J segment lost 7 bases and the V segment lost 4 bases, leaving 10 bases of the junction unmatched. The CDR3 nucleotides read TGTGCCAGCAGCTCCACCGGGACAGGGGTTCGGAATTCACCCCTCCACTTT. Its translation: CASSSTGTGVRNSPLHF.

The count of this clone is one. J is TRBJ2-1 and V is TRBV10-1, with 7 bases that match TRBD2. Per the germline V gene, CDR1 is WNHNN and CDR2 is SYGVQD (reference sequence). This CDR3 spans 14 amino acids. The V gene end was trimmed by 9 bases and the J gene end by 10 bases; junction bases not matched to a gene: 15. CDR3 in DNA: TGCGCCAGTCAGCCAGGGAGGGCGTCCACCGAGCAGTTCTTC. Protein: CASQPGRASTEQFF.

The J gene is TRBJ2-2, the V gene TRBV7-3; D is ambiguous. Trimming removed 5 bases from V and 2 bases from J, with 3 bases in between. The CDR3 sequence is 12 residues long. The germline gives CDR1 SGHTA, CDR2 FQGTGA. CDR3 DNA sequence: TGTGCCAGCAGCCCAAACACCGGGGAGCTGTTTTTT. Protein product: CASSPNTGELFF.

This chain joins TRBV5-6 and TRBJ2-5; 7 positions match TRBD2. Germline CDR1 and CDR2: SGHDT and YYEEEE. With 4 bases clipped from V and 1 base from J, the junction kept 4 bases outside the gene matches. The CDR3 is made up of 14 amino acids. The CDR3 DNA follows: TGTGCCAGCAGCCCGGGACTAACCCAAGAGACCCAGTACTTC. Its protein product is CASSPGLTQETQYF.

The table lists this clone with a few counts. DNA for the CDR3: TGTGCCAGCACCCCCTTTGAAGCATCCTATGGCTACACCTTC. Its translation: CASTPFEASYGYTF. The chain combines TRBV6-5 with TRBJ1-2; D gene unclear. The CDR3 is 14 amino acids. Germline V lookup: CDR1 MNHEY, CDR2 SVGAGI. Trimming left V 7 bases short and J 4 bases short, with 16 bases between.

This clone was seen only a few times. CDR3 residues: CASLQGGSDTQYF. The CDR3 DNA sequence: TGTGCCAGCCTACAGGGGGGGTCAGATACGCAGTATTTT. V is TRBV2 and J is TRBJ2-3; the D gene is possibly TRBD1 (8 bases). Germline values: CDR1 SNHLY, CDR2 FYNNEI. The CDR3 contains 13 residues. With 8 bases removed from V and 4 bases from J, the gap between germline ends came to 13 bases.

The chain carries TRBV19 and TRBJ1-2; tentative D call: TRBD1 (5 bases). Trimming took off 2 bases at V and 7 bases at J, with 8 bases between the two ends. This CDR3 is built from 12 residues. Germline V gene data show CDR1 as LNHDA and CDR2 as SQIVND (reference sequence). CDR3 bases: TGTGCCAGTAGTATACAGGGTTTTGGCTACACCTTC. Translating gives CASSIQGFGYTF.

This chain joins TRBV10-3 and TRBJ1-2, with 7 bases fitting TRBD1. V dropped 11 bases and J dropped 4; count of bases not matched to a gene: 22. The length of the CDR3 is 17 residues. The germline gives CDR1 ENHRY, CDR2 SYGVKD. The CDR3, as DNA: TGTGCCGCCCAGGACAGGACCCAGATGCCGGGACTCTATGGCTACACCTTC. Translated, it gives CAAQDRTQMPGLYGYTF.

V usage is TRBV24-1 and J usage is TRBJ2-2, with D possibly matching TRBD1 (5 bases). With 1 base removed from V and 2 bases from J, the gap between germline ends came to 7 bases. There are 15 residues in the CDR3. CDR1 is KGHDR and CDR2 is SFDVKD in the germline V gene. The CDR3 sequence: CATSDLDSNTGELFF. CDR3 in DNA: TGTGCCACCAGTGATTTAGACAGCAACACCGGGGAGCTGTTTTTT.

This clone was seen a handful of times. The J gene is TRBJ1-2, the V gene TRBV27, with D unclear. The CDR3 is 11 amino acids. The ends were cut back, 3 bases at V and 8 bases at J, with 7 bases in the middle. Germline V gives CDR1 MNHEY, CDR2 SMNVEV (reference sequence). DNA of the CDR3: TGTGCCAGCAGTTTTGTCCGGGGCTACACCTTC. It encodes CASSFVRGYTF.

This clone was recorded only once. The V gene is TRBV15, the J gene TRBJ1-2; 7 bases line up with TRBD1. V shed 3 bases and J 4 bases; nucleotides not matched to a gene: 11. CDR3 length: 16 residues. Germline V CDR1 and CDR2: LNHNV, YYDKDF (reference sequence). The CDR3 here is CATSSLTAGGVYGYTF. CDR3 nucleotides: TGTGCCACCAGCAGCCTCACGGCAGGGGGAGTCTATGGCTACACCTTC.

The chain joins TRBV14 to TRBJ2-3; D is possibly TRBD2 (5 bases). The CDR3 spans 18 residues. Germline values: CDR1 SGHDN, CDR2 FVKESK. V was shortened by 1 base and J by 2 bases, with 19 bases between the two germline ends. The CDR3 sequence: CASSQGVQTTFYTDTQYF. DNA of the CDR3: TGTGCCAGCAGCCAAGGTGTTCAGACTACTTTTTACACAGATACGCAGTATTTT.

V gene TRBV9 combines with J gene TRBJ1-3; D unclear. This CDR3 region has 16 residues. Germline CDR1 is SGDLS and CDR2 is YYNGEE. V was shortened by 3 bases and J by 0 bases, with 13 bases between the two germline ends. DNA for the CDR3: TGTGCCAGCAGCGCCCAGGTTCCTGGCTCTGGAAACACCATATATTTT. Translation: CASSAQVPGSGNTIYF.

The chain is built from TRBV7-3 and TRBJ2-7; D possibly corresponds to TRBD2 (6 bases). In germline, CDR1 is SGHTA, CDR2 FQGTGA. This CDR3 region has 14 residues. The V end lost 8 bases, the J end lost 10 bases, and 24 bases lay between the germline ends. CDR3 sequence (DNA): TGTGCCAGCGCCGGCGGGACTCACCCATTTGTTCAGTACTTC. Its translation: CASAGGTHPFVQYF.

In DNA form, the CDR3 reads TGTGCCAGCAGCGCGCCTTCAGATGGCTACACCTTC. Translated, it gives CASSAPSDGYTF. The chain links TRBV9 to TRBJ1-2; D not resolved. Germline CDR1 is SGDLS and CDR2 is YYNGEE. V lost 3 bases and J 6 bases, leaving 9 bases between the germline ends. The CDR3 has 12 amino acids.

The V call is TRBV24-1, the J call TRBJ2-1; 9 nucleotides match TRBD2. Germline V gene data show CDR1 as KGHDR and CDR2 as SFDVKD. The CDR3 is 16 amino acids. V was clipped by 3 bases and J by 0 bases; unmatched bases: 2. The CDR3 loop is CATSDLAGSSYNEQFF. The CDR3 DNA follows: TGTGCCACCAGTGATCTAGCGGGGAGCTCCTACAATGAGCAGTTCTTC.

The CDR3 is CASSTRRPGTSGGDSSGELFF. CDR3 coding DNA: TGTGCCAGCTCGACGAGAAGACCAGGGACTAGCGGGGGCGACAGTTCCGGGGAGCTGTTTTTT. V usage is TRBV18 and J usage is TRBJ2-2; 14 nucleotides match TRBD2. The CDR3 runs to 21 residues. Unmatched junction bases numbered 21, after V lost 6 bases and J lost 6 bases. The germline gives CDR1 KGHSH, CDR2 LQKENI.

This rearrangement joins TRBV2 to TRBJ1-1; D unclear. The CDR3 runs 14 residues. Germline CDR1 and CDR2: SNHLY and FYNNEI. Trimming stripped 0 bases from V and 2 bases from J, with 7 bases between. The CDR3 spells CASSEALSNTEAFF. The CDR3 DNA sequence: TGTGCCAGCAGTGAAGCGCTGAGTAACACTGAAGCTTTCTTT.